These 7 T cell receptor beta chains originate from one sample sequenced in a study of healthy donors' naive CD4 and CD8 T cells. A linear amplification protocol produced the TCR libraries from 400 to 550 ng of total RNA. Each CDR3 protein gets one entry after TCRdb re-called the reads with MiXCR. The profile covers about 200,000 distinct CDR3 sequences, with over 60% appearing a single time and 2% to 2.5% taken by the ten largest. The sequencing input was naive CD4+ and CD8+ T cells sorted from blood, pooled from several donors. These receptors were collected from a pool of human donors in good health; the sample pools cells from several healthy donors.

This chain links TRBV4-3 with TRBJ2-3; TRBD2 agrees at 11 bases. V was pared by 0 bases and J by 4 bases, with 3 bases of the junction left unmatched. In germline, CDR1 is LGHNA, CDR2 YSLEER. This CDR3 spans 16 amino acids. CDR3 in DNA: TGCGCCAGCAGCCAAGAACTAGCGGGAGTCCCAGATACGCAGTATTTT. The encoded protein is CASSQELAGVPDTQYF.

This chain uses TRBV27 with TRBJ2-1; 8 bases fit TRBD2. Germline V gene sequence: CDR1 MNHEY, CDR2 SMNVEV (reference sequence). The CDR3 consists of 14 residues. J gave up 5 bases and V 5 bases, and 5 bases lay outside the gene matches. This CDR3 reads CASSLLLADNEQFF. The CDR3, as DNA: TGTGCCAGCAGTCTCTTACTAGCGGACAATGAGCAGTTCTTC.

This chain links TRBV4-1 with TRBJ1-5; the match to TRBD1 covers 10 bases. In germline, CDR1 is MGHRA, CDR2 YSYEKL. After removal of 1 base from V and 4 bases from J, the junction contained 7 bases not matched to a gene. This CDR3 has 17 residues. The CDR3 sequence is CASSQVPGQGRNQPQHF. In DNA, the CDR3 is TGCGCCAGCAGCCAAGTTCCGGGACAGGGGAGAAATCAGCCCCAGCATTTT.

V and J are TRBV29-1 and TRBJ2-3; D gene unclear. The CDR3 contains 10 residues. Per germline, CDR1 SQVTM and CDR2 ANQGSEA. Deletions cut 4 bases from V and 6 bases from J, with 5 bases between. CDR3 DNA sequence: TGCAGCGTTGTCTCGGATACGCAGTATTTT. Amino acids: CSVVSDTQYF.

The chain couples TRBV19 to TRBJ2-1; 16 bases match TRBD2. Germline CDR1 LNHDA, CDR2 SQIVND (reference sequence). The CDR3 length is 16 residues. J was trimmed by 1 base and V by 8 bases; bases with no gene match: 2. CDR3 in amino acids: CASWGLAGGSYNEQFF. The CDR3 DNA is TGTGCCAGTTGGGGACTAGCGGGAGGGTCCTACAATGAGCAGTTCTTC.

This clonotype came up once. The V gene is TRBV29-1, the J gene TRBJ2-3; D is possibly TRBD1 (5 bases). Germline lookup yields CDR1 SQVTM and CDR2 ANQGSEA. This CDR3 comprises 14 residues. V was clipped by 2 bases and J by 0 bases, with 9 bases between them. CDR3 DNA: TGCAGCGTTGAACAGGGAACTAGCACAGATACGCAGTATTTT. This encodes CSVEQGTSTDTQYF.

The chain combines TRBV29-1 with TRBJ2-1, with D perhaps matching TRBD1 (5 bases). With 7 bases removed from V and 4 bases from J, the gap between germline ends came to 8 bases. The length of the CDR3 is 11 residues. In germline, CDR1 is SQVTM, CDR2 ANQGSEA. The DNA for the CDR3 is TGCAGCGCGGACACTTACAATGAGCAGTTCTTC. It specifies CSADTYNEQFF.